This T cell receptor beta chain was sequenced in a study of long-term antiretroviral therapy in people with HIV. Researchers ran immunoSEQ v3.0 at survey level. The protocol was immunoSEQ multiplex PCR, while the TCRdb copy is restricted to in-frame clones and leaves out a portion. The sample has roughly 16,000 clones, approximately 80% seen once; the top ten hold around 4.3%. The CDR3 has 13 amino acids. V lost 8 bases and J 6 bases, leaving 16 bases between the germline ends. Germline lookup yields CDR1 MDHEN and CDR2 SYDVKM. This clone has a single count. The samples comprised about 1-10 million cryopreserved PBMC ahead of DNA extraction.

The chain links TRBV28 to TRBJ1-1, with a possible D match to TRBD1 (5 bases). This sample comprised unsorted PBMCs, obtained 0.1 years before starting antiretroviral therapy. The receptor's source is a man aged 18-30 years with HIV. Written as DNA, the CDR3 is TGTGCCAGCGTCATTGGGGGTGGGGCTGAAGCTTTCTTT. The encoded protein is CASVIGGGAEAFF.